These T cell receptor beta chains were read from a single sample in a study of blood T cell repertoires in COVID-19. TCRdb's copy holds only in-frame clones and misses some; the assay was immunoSEQ multiplex PCR. The sample lists some 93,000 clones, approximately 85% occurring once. Material: peripheral blood. These receptors all stem from a man aged 55 to 70 with acute or convalescent COVID-19. Each CDR3 is given with its conserved first and last residue. D genes are given only for firm matches. Clone size is shown for a subset of rows, as once, few, many or a class of expanded clone.

d_gene: NA; abundance: once; j_gene: TRBJ2-3; v_gene: TRBV5-4; CDR3aa: CASSFPGDTQYF; CDR3nt: TGTGCCAGCAGCTTCCCAGGGGATACGCAGTATTTT
d_gene: NA; abundance: NA; j_gene: TRBJ2-5; v_gene: TRBV19; CDR3aa: CASSISPTGRETQYF; CDR3nt: TGTGCCAGTAGTATATCCCCGACAGGGAGGGAGACCCAGTACTTC
d_gene: TRBD1; abundance: NA; j_gene: TRBJ2-4; v_gene: TRBV9; CDR3aa: CASSRTGTDLVGNIQYF; CDR3nt: TGTGCCAGCAGTAGGACCGGGACAGACCTAGTTGGAAACATTCAGTACTTC
d_gene: TRBD2; abundance: NA; j_gene: TRBJ2-7; v_gene: TRBV10-2; CDR3aa: CASSKLAGELRGVPYEQYF; CDR3nt: TGCGCCAGCAGCAAGCTAGCGGGAGAGTTGAGAGGGGTGCCCTACGAGCAGTACTTC
d_gene: NA; abundance: NA; j_gene: TRBJ2-1; v_gene: TRBV2; CDR3aa: CASSEFVNEQFF; CDR3nt: TGTGCCAGCAGTGAATTCGTGAATGAGCAGTTCTTC
d_gene: TRBD1; abundance: NA; j_gene: TRBJ2-3; v_gene: TRBV2; CDR3aa: CASKSDRGDTDTQYF; CDR3nt: TGTGCCAGCAAATCGGACAGGGGGGATACAGATACGCAGTATTTT
d_gene: NA; abundance: few; j_gene: TRBJ1-2; v_gene: TRBV6-5; CDR3aa: CATGLWNDGYTF; CDR3nt: TGTGCCACCGGACTCTGGAACGATGGCTACACCTTC
d_gene: TRBD1; abundance: NA; j_gene: TRBJ2-3; v_gene: TRBV10-1; CDR3aa: CASSELDRASTDTQYF; CDR3nt: TGCGCCAGCAGTGAGCTGGACAGGGCGAGCACAGATACGCAGTATTTT
d_gene: NA; abundance: NA; j_gene: TRBJ2-7; v_gene: TRBV7-3; CDR3aa: CASSLRGGARDEQYF; CDR3nt: TGTGCCAGCAGCTTAAGAGGGGGGGCACGGGACGAGCAGTACTTC
d_gene: TRBD1; abundance: NA; j_gene: TRBJ2-7; v_gene: TRBV19; CDR3aa: CASSPDRVQYEQYF; CDR3nt: TGTGCCAGTAGTCCGGACAGGGTTCAGTACGAGCAGTACTTC
d_gene: TRBD1; abundance: few; j_gene: TRBJ2-2; v_gene: TRBV11-3; CDR3aa: CARPGQMNTGELFF; CDR3nt: TGTGCCAGACCGGGACAGATGAACACCGGGGAGCTGTTTTTT
d_gene: TRBD2; abundance: NA; j_gene: TRBJ2-7; v_gene: TRBV15; CDR3aa: CATQLAGRSYEQYF; CDR3nt: TGTGCCACCCAACTAGCGGGGCGCTCCTACGAGCAGTACTTC
d_gene: TRBD1; abundance: few; j_gene: TRBJ2-2; v_gene: TRBV19; CDR3aa: CASSIRGDSELFF; CDR3nt: TGTGCCAGTAGTATAAGAGGGGACAGCGAGTTGTTTTTT
d_gene: NA; abundance: NA; j_gene: TRBJ1-2; v_gene: TRBV19; CDR3aa: CASSIPYYGYTF; CDR3nt: TGTGCCAGTAGTATCCCTTACTATGGCTACACCTTC
d_gene: TRBD2; abundance: NA; j_gene: TRBJ2-7; v_gene: TRBV5-1; CDR3aa: CASSPSGSIYEQYF; CDR3nt: TGCGCCAGCAGTCCTAGCGGGAGTATTTACGAGCAGTACTTC
d_gene: TRBD1; abundance: once; j_gene: TRBJ2-7; v_gene: TRBV12-3/TRBV12-4; CDR3aa: CASSLPGGLYF; CDR3nt: TGTGCCAGCAGCCTCCCAGGGGGCTTGTACTTC
d_gene: TRBD2; abundance: NA; j_gene: TRBJ2-1; v_gene: TRBV7-2; CDR3aa: CASSFTSGSRPEQFF; CDR3nt: TGTGCCAGCAGCTTTACTAGCGGGAGTCGCCCTGAGCAGTTCTTC
d_gene: NA; abundance: once; j_gene: TRBJ2-2; v_gene: TRBV27; CDR3aa: CASSLTMGSGELFF; CDR3nt: TGTGCCAGCAGTTTGACTATGGGGTCCGGGGAGCTGTTTTTT
d_gene: NA; abundance: few; j_gene: TRBJ1-5; v_gene: TRBV10-3; CDR3aa: CAISETGRISNQPQHF; CDR3nt: TGTGCCATCAGTGAGACAGGGCGAATTAGCAATCAGCCCCAGCATTTT
d_gene: TRBD1; abundance: NA; j_gene: TRBJ1-3; v_gene: TRBV6-5; CDR3aa: CASSYTDRAGNTIYF; CDR3nt: TGTGCCAGCAGTTACACCGACAGGGCTGGAAACACCATATATTTT
d_gene: NA; abundance: NA; j_gene: TRBJ2-2; v_gene: TRBV5-4; CDR3aa: CASSLISTGELFF; CDR3nt: TGTGCCAGCAGCTTGATCAGCACCGGGGAGCTGTTTTTT
d_gene: TRBD2; abundance: once; j_gene: TRBJ2-2; v_gene: TRBV5-4; CDR3aa: CASSFRAGGPGELFF; CDR3nt: TGTGCCAGCAGCTTCAGAGCGGGGGGGCCCGGGGAGCTGTTTTTT
d_gene: TRBD2; abundance: NA; j_gene: TRBJ2-5; v_gene: TRBV2; CDR3aa: CASSRRAGVGETQYF; CDR3nt: TGTGCCAGCAGCCGAAGGGCGGGAGTCGGGGAGACCCAGTACTTC
d_gene: TRBD1; abundance: NA; j_gene: TRBJ2-3; v_gene: TRBV19; CDR3aa: CASRQDRGLDTQYF; CDR3nt: TGTGCCAGTAGACAGGACAGGGGGCTGGATACGCAGTATTTT
d_gene: TRBD2; abundance: NA; j_gene: TRBJ2-7; v_gene: TRBV10-3; CDR3aa: CAISGTRPYEQYF; CDR3nt: TGTGCCATCAGTGGGACTAGACCCTACGAGCAGTACTTC
d_gene: TRBD2; abundance: NA; j_gene: TRBJ2-5; v_gene: TRBV24-1; CDR3aa: CATSELTSGGLETQYF; CDR3nt: TGTGCCACCAGTGAACTGACTAGCGGGGGGCTAGAGACCCAGTACTTC
d_gene: NA; abundance: NA; j_gene: TRBJ2-7; v_gene: TRBV4-1; CDR3aa: CASSQGKRDEQYF; CDR3nt: TGCGCCAGCAGCCAAGGTAAGCGCGACGAGCAGTACTTC
d_gene: NA; abundance: once; j_gene: TRBJ2-3; v_gene: TRBV7-3; CDR3aa: CASSLTVGDTQYF; CDR3nt: TGTGCCAGCAGCCTGACAGTAGGGGATACGCAGTATTTT
d_gene: NA; abundance: NA; j_gene: TRBJ2-2; v_gene: TRBV4-1; CDR3aa: CASSQDLQGANTGELFF; CDR3nt: TGCGCCAGCAGCCAAGATCTCCAAGGAGCGAACACCGGGGAGCTGTTTTTT